This T cell receptor (beta chain) is from a study of spatial heterogeneity in lung cancer. TCRdb fed the 5' RACE reads into MiXCR, producing one record per CDR3 protein. The sample lists 1,300 or so distinct CDR3 sequences; approximately 10% were seen once. Overall study results and limits: How many expanded intratumoral alpha and beta TCRs were present tracked the tumor mutation count, which was a count of nonsynonymous mutations.

With regard to this clonotype: The antigen is unknown.

Germline trimming cut 3 bases from V and 2 bases from J; bases unmatched to any gene: 1. The CDR3 is 15 residues long. The germline V gene encodes CDR1 SEHNR and CDR2 FQNEAQ (reference sequence). Sample time point: sample taken at primary tumor resection. This TCR came from a male donor with early-stage non-small cell lung cancer. Sequenced here: lung tumor tissue, sampled at surgery. This rearrangement joins TRBV7-9 to TRBJ2-3; 11 nucleotides line up with TRBD2. CDR3 amino acids: CASSFSGRVTDTQYF. CDR3 sequence (DNA): TGTGCCAGCAGCTTTAGCGGGAGGGTCACAGATACGCAGTATTTT.